Listed here are 11 T cell receptor beta chains from one sample, sequenced in a study of CD8 T cells in Susac syndrome. RNA, at about 0.5 to 1 ug, was reverse transcribed with random hexamers. TCRdb reanalysed the immunoSEQ multiplex PCR reads using MiXCR and keeps one entry per CDR3 protein. The repertoire holds 120,000 to 150,000 distinct CDR3 sequences, with about 95% as singletons. Source material: CD4+ T cells from PBMCs. All receptors come from a human donor with multiple sclerosis.

The chain couples TRBV20-1 to TRBJ2-7; D tentatively fits TRBD1 or TRBD2 (6 bases each). The CDR3 is 12 residues long. V dropped 8 bases and J dropped 0 bases, with 11 bases sitting between them. In germline, CDR1 is DFQATT, CDR2 SNEGSKA (reference sequence). The CDR3 DNA sequence: TGCAGTAGGGGGGAGGACTCCTACGAGCAGTACTTC. Encoded protein: CSRGEDSYEQYF.

This chain links TRBV4-1 with TRBJ2-4; perhaps TRBD1 as D (6 bases). The germline V and J ends were trimmed by 1 base and 1 base, with 8 bases remaining between them. Per germline, CDR1 MGHRA and CDR2 YSYEKL. The CDR3 totals 15 residues. CDR3 coding DNA: TGCGCCAGCAGCCAAGCAGGGGCGGCCAAAAACATTCAGTACTTC. Amino acid sequence: CASSQAGAAKNIQYF.

V gene TRBV29-1 combines with J gene TRBJ1-1; TRBD1 agrees at 8 bases. The junction had 4 bases not matched to a gene; V was cut back by 6 bases and J by 1 base. CDR1 and CDR2 (germline): SQVTM, ANQGSEA. The CDR3 spans 13 residues. In DNA form, the CDR3 reads TGCAGCGTCATAGGACAGGGGAACACTGAAGCTTTCTTT. Translating gives CSVIGQGNTEAFF.

This clonotype was seen a single time. V and J are TRBV4-1 and TRBJ2-7; no clear D gene. The V end lost 3 bases, the J end lost 2 bases, and 5 bases lay between the germline ends. Germline V CDR1 and CDR2: MGHRA, YSYEKL. The CDR3 runs to 12 residues. The CDR3: CASSHDTYEQYF. The CDR3, as DNA: TGCGCCAGCAGCCACGACACCTACGAGCAGTACTTC.

This chain uses TRBV9 with TRBJ2-1; 7 bases line up with TRBD2. CDR1 is SGDLS and CDR2 is YYNGEE in the germline V gene. Trimming cost V 4 bases and J 3 bases; bases outside gene matches: 10. CDR3 length: 16 amino acids. CDR3 residues: CASSPSAGTNYNEQFF. The DNA for the CDR3 is TGTGCCAGCAGCCCTTCCGCCGGGACTAACTACAATGAGCAGTTCTTC.

The chain combines TRBV7-8 with TRBJ1-1; the D gene is possibly TRBD1 (6 bases). V lost 4 bases and J lost 0, with 12 bases in between. In germline, CDR1 is SGHVS, CDR2 FQNEAQ. This CDR3 contains 15 residues. In DNA, the CDR3 is TGTGCCAGCAGCTCACTCAGGGGCATGAACACTGAAGCTTTCTTT. It translates to CASSSLRGMNTEAFF. Together with reference TRBV7-8 and TRBJ1-1, the CDR3 gives the full variable domain: GAGVSQSPRYKVAKRGQDVALRCDPISGHVSLFWYQQALGQGPEFLTYFQNEAQLDKSGLPSDRFFAERPEGSVSTLKIQRTQQEDSAVYLCASSSLRGMNTEAFFGQGTRLTVV.

The chain links TRBV3-1 to TRBJ1-2, with 8 nucleotides matching TRBD1. J was trimmed by 8 bases and V by 4 bases; bases with no gene match: 12. The germline gives CDR1 LGHDT, CDR2 YNNKEL (reference sequence). This CDR3 is 15 amino acids long. The CDR3 DNA sequence: TGTGCCAGCAGCCCAATAAGGACAGGGCAAAAGGGCTACACCTTC. Protein sequence: CASSPIRTGQKGYTF. The entire variable domain, with the rest obtained from reference TRBV3-1 and TRBJ1-2, is as follows: DTAVSQTPKYLVTQMGNDKSIKCEQNLGHDTMYWYKQDSKKFLKIMFSYNNKELIINETVPNRFSPKSPDKAHLNLHINSLELGDSAVYFCASSPIRTGQKGYTFGSGTRLTVV.

This sequence joins TRBV6-2 or TRBV6-3 and TRBJ2-7, with a possible D match to TRBD2 (6 bases). This CDR3 region has 14 residues. Trimming pared 5 bases from V and 2 bases from J, leaving 13 bases between. Germline assignment: CDR1 MNHEY and CDR2 SVGEGT. CDR3 DNA sequence: TGTGCCAGCAGTAACACGGGACTTGCCTACGAGCAGTACTTC. Translation gives CASSNTGLAYEQYF.

The chain carries TRBV29-1 and TRBJ2-7; D not resolved. Germline assignment: CDR1 SQVTM and CDR2 ANQGSEA. The CDR3 is 12 amino acids. V was pared by 3 bases and J by 5 bases, with 11 bases between. The CDR3 DNA sequence: TGCAGCGTTGAGGGGATAAGCAACGAGCAGTACTTC. It yields the protein CSVEGISNEQYF.

The chain is built from TRBV27 and TRBJ2-4; weak D call: TRBD2 (7 bases). Germline loops: CDR1 MNHEY, CDR2 SMNVEV (reference sequence). CDR3 size: 17 residues. The ends were cut back, 2 bases at V and 0 bases at J, with 14 bases in the middle. Here the CDR3 reads CASSLRGGALAKNIQYF. CDR3 sequence (DNA): TGTGCCAGCAGTTTACGAGGGGGGGCACTAGCCAAAAACATTCAGTACTTC.

V is TRBV2 and J is TRBJ2-7; D is perhaps TRBD1 (5 bases). The germline V gene has CDR1 SNHLY and CDR2 FYNNEI. There are 14 residues in the CDR3. V was pared by 2 bases and J by 0 bases, with 8 bases between. The CDR3 nucleotides read TGTGCCAGCAGTGAAACAGGCGTCTCCTACGAGCAGTACTTC. Its protein is CASSETGVSYEQYF.